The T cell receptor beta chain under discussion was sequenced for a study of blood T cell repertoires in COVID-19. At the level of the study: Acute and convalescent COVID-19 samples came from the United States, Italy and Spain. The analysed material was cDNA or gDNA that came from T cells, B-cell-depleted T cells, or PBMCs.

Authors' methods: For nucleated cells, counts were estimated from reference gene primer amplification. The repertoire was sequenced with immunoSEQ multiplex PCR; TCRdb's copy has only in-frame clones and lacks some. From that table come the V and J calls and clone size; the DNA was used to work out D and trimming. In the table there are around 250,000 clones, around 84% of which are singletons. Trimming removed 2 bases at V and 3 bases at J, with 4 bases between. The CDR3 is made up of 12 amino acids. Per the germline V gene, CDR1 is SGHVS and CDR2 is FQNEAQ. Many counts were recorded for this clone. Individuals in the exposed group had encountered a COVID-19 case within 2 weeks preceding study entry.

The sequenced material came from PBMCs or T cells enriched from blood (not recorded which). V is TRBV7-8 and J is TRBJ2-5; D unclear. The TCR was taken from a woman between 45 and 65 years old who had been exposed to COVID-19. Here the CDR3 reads CASSLPKETQYF. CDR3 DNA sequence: TGTGCCAGCAGCTTACCAAAAGAGACCCAGTACTTC.